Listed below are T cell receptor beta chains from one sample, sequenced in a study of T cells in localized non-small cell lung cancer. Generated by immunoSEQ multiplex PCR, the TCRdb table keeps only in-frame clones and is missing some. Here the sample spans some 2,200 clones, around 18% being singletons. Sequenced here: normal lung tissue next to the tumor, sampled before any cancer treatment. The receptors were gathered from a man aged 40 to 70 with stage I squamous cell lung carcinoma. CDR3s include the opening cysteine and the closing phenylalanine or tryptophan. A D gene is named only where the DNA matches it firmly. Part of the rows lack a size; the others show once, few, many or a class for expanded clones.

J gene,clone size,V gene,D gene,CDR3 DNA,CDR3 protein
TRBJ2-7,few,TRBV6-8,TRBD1,TGTGCCAGCAGTCTTGGAATCGGGCAGGGGGCCGAGGGCTACGAGCAGTACTTC,CASSLGIGQGAEGYEQYF
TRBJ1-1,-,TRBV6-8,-,TGTGCCAGCAGTTATAACTGGAACACTGAAGCTTTCTTT,CASSYNWNTEAFF
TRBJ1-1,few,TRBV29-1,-,TGCAGCGCCGTAGACAGGCGGATGAACACTGAAGCTTTCTTT,CSAVDRRMNTEAFF
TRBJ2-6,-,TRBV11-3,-,TGTGCCAGCAGCTTAAGGGAGTCTGGGGCCAACGTCCTGACTTTC,CASSLRESGANVLTF
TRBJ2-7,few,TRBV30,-,TGTGCCTGGATGGGCTATCCTGGCGAGCAGTACTTC,CAWMGYPGEQYF
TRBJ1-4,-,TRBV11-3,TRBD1,TGTGCCAGCAGCTGGGGGACAGGGGGCGAAAAACTGTTTTTT,CASSWGTGGEKLFF
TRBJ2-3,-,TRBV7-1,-,TGTGCCAGCAGCTTAGATCTCGGAGATACGCAGTATTTT,CASSLDLGDTQYF
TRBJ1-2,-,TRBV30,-,TGTGCCTGGGGGACATCCTTAGACGGTGGCTACACCTTC,CAWGTSLDGGYTF
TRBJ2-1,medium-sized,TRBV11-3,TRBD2,TGTGCCAGCAGCTCGTCTAGCGGGAGTGTCGATGAGCAGTTCTTC,CASSSSSGSVDEQFF
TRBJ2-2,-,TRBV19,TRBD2,TGTGCCAGTAGTGGGACTAGCGGGAGTGCGAACACCGGGGAGCTGTTTTTT,CASSGTSGSANTGELFF
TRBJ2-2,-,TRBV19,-,TGTGCCAGTACGGAGGGGTCGAACACCGGGGAGCTGTTTTTT,CASTEGSNTGELFF
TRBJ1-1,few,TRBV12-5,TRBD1,TGTGCCAGCACCCGAATTACGACAGGGGGATTCACTGAAGCTTTCTTT,CASTRITTGGFTEAFF
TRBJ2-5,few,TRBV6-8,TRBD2,TGTGCCAGCATTCTAGCGGGAGCCGGAAAAGAGACCCAGTACTTC,CASILAGAGKETQYF
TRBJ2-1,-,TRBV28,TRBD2,TGTGCCAGCAGTTCCAGACTAGCTCCGATATACAATGAGCAGTTCTTC,CASSSRLAPIYNEQFF
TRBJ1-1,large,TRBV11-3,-,TGTGCCAGCAGCCTCCTAACCCGGATGAACACTGAAGCTTTCTTT,CASSLLTRMNTEAFF
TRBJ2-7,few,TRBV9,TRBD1,TGTGCCAGCAGGCGGGGACAGGGTCACGAGCAGTACTTC,CASRRGQGHEQYF
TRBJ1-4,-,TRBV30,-,TGTGCCTGGATGAGGGTCGGGGAAAAACTGTTTTTT,CAWMRVGEKLFF
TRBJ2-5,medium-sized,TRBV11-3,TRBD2,TGTGCCAGCAGCTTAACCGGACTAGCGGGAGAGACCCAGTACTTC,CASSLTGLAGETQYF
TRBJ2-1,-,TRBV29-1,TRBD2,TGCAGCGTTGAGGTAGGGACTAGCGGGAGCGGGGAGCAGTTCTTC,CSVEVGTSGSGEQFF
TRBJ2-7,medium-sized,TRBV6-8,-,TGTGCCAGCAGCGTGACGGGATCCCCCTTGGACGAGCAGTACTTC,CASSVTGSPLDEQYF
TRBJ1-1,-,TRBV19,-,TGTGCCAGTAGTATAGAGGTAGGGCTGAACACTGAAGCTTTCTTT,CASSIEVGLNTEAFF
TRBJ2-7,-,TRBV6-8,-,TGTGCCGCTTGGGCGGGCAAATCCTACGAGCAGTACTTC,CAAWAGKSYEQYF
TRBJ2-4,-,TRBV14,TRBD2,TGTGCCAGCAGTCGGACTAGCGGGGGAGCCAAAAACATTCAGTACTTC,CASSRTSGGAKNIQYF
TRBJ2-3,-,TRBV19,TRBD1,TGTGCCAGTAGTATACGGGCAGGGGGCTTCACAGATACGCAGTATTTT,CASSIRAGGFTDTQYF
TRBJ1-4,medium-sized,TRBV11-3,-,TGTGCCAGCAGCCAAGGGGGAACCTCTACTAATGAAAAACTGTTTTTT,CASSQGGTSTNEKLFF
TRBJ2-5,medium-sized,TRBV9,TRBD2,TGTGCCAGCAGCGTAGGCCCTAGCGGACAAGAGACCCAGTACTTC,CASSVGPSGQETQYF
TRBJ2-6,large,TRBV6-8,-,TGTGCCAGCATGGAGGCGTACCTATCTGGGGCCAACGTCCTGACTTTC,CASMEAYLSGANVLTF
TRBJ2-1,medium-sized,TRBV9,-,TGTGCCAGCAGCGTAGGACTAGGGCTCGGCAATGAGCAGTTCTTC,CASSVGLGLGNEQFF